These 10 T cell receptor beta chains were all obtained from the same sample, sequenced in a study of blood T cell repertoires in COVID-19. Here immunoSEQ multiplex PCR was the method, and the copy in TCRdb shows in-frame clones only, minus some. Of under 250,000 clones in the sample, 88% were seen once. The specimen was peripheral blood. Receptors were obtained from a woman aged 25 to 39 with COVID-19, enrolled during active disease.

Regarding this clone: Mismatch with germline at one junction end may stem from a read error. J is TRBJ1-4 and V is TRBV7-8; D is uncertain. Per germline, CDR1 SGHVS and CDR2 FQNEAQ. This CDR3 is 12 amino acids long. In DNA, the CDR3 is TGTGCCTCCGCGGCGCCTAAGGAAAAACTGTTTTTT. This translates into CASAAPKEKLFF.

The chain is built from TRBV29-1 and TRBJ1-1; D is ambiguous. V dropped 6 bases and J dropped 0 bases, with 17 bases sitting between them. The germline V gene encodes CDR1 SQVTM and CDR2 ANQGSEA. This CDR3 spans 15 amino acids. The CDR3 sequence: CSVGGAARVNTEAFF. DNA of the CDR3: TGCAGCGTCGGAGGAGCCGCTAGGGTGAACACTGAAGCTTTCTTT.

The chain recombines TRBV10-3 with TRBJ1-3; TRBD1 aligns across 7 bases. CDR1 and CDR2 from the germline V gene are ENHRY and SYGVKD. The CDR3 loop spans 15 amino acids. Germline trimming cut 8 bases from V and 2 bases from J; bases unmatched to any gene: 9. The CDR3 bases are TGTGCCATCCGCGGGGACAGTTCTCCTGGAAACACCATATATTTT. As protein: CAIRGDSSPGNTIYF.

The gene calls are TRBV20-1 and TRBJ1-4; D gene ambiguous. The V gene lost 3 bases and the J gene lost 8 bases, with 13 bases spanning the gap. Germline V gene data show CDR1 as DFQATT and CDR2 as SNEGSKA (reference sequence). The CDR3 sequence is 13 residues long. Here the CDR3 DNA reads TGCAGTGCTAGTGGGCGGGAGAGGGAAAAACTGTTTTTT. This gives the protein CSASGREREKLFF.

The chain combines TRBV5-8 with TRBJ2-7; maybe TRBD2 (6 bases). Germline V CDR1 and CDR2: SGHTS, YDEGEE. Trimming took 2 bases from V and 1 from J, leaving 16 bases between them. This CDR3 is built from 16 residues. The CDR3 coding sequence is TGTGCCAGCAGCTTTGGGACTGTAGCCCAGTCCTACGAGCAGTACGTC. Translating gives CASSFGTVAQSYEQYV.

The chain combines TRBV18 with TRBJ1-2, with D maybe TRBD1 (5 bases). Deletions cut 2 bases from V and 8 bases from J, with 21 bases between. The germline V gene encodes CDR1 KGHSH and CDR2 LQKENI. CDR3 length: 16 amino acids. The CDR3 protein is CASSPLETDKTGGYTF. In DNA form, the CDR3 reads TGTGCCAGCTCACCATTAGAGACAGACAAAACTGGCGGCTACACCTTC.

The CDR3 nucleotides read TGCGCCAGCAGCCCCCCAGGGGCAGGCCCAGCTAACTATGGCTACACCTTC. Translating it yields CASSPPGAGPANYGYTF. The chain uses TRBV4-1 and TRBJ1-2; TRBD1 might be the D (6 bases). The V gene's germline CDR1 is MGHRA and CDR2 YSYEKL. V was cut by 4 bases and J by 0 bases, with 18 bases left in between. The CDR3 extends over 17 amino acids.

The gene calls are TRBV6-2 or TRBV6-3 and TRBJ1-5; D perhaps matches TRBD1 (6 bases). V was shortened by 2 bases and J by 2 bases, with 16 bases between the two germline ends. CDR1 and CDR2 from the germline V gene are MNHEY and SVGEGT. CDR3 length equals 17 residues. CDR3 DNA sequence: TGTGCCAGCAGTTACACAAGACAGGCGATAGGCAATCAGCCCCAGCATTTT. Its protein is CASSYTRQAIGNQPQHF.

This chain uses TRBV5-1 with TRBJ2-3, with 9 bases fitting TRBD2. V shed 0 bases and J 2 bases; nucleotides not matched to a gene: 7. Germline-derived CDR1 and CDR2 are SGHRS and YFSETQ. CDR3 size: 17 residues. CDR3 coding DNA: TGCGCCAGCAGCTTGGAGTATGGCGGGGGGGCCACAGATACGCAGTATTTT. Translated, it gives CASSLEYGGGATDTQYF.

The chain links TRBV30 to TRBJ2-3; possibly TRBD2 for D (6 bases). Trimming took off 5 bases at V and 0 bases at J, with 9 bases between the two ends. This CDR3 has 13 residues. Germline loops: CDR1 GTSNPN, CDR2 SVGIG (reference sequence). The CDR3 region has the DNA TGTGCCTGGGGGGGGACTAGCACAGATACGCAGTATTTT. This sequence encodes CAWGGTSTDTQYF.